Listed below are T cell receptor beta chains from one sample, sequenced in a study of OX40 agonist ivuxolimab in advanced cancers. Assay: immunoSEQ multiplex PCR; the TCRdb copy retains only in-frame clones and omits some. The top ten hold approximately 11% of the sample, which has about 45,000 clones, around 94% seen once. Sequenced material: CD4+ or CD8+ T cells sorted from blood, taken in a trial of the OX40 agonist ivuxolimab. The origin of the receptors is an adult with an advanced solid tumor such as melanoma, head and neck, liver or kidney cancer. Each CDR3 is given without its conserved first and last residue. The size entry is marked missing in some rows and otherwise reads once, few, many or a size class.

V gene: TRBV2
J gene: TRBJ2-7
clone size: -
CDR3 protein: ASSEADRTSWEQY

V gene: TRBV18
J gene: TRBJ2-1
clone size: -
CDR3 protein: ASSPTRTSYNEQF

V gene: TRBV5-1
J gene: TRBJ2-7
clone size: -
CDR3 protein: ASSLDPGETYEQY

V gene: TRBV7-2
J gene: TRBJ2-7
clone size: -
CDR3 protein: ASSLLQGFPSSYEQY

V gene: TRBV4-2
J gene: TRBJ2-5
clone size: -
CDR3 protein: ASSQGGEGAQETQY

V gene: TRBV27
J gene: TRBJ1-2
clone size: -
CDR3 protein: ASSLSGQGVWYGYT

V gene: TRBV6-6
J gene: TRBJ2-7
clone size: once
CDR3 protein: ASLQGLNYEQY

V gene: TRBV14
J gene: TRBJ1-2
clone size: -
CDR3 protein: ASSQDRGHAYGYT

V gene: TRBV5-1
J gene: TRBJ2-7
clone size: -
CDR3 protein: ASSPTGLAGDYEQY

V gene: TRBV9
J gene: TRBJ2-3
clone size: -
CDR3 protein: ASSPRPDTQY

V gene: TRBV6-6
J gene: TRBJ1-2
clone size: -
CDR3 protein: ASSDRANPRGYGYT

V gene: TRBV9
J gene: TRBJ2-2
clone size: -
CDR3 protein: ASSVQGGDTGELF

V gene: TRBV30
J gene: TRBJ2-7
clone size: -
CDR3 protein: AWRLAGAYEQY

V gene: TRBV11-3
J gene: TRBJ2-7
clone size: -
CDR3 protein: ASSLDRDYEQY

V gene: TRBV11-2
J gene: TRBJ1-4
clone size: -
CDR3 protein: ASSLRRSTNEKLF

V gene: TRBV4-3
J gene: TRBJ1-2
clone size: -
CDR3 protein: ASSQGTRVSNYGYT

V gene: TRBV19
J gene: TRBJ1-2
clone size: -
CDR3 protein: ASQRLRERSDGYT

V gene: TRBV5-5
J gene: TRBJ1-5
clone size: -
CDR3 protein: ASSLGDGQEPQH

V gene: TRBV9
J gene: TRBJ1-1
clone size: -
CDR3 protein: ASSVVSGTEAF

V gene: TRBV14
J gene: TRBJ2-7
clone size: -
CDR3 protein: ASSQGPTGVSYEQY

V gene: TRBV19
J gene: TRBJ1-5
clone size: -
CDR3 protein: ASSMGRASGQPQH

V gene: TRBV10-1
J gene: TRBJ1-3
clone size: -
CDR3 protein: AISLPEGGGFSGNTIY

V gene: TRBV7-8
J gene: TRBJ2-7
clone size: -
CDR3 protein: ASSQTGSLPYEQY

V gene: TRBV6-5
J gene: TRBJ1-5
clone size: -
CDR3 protein: ASRRGGSNQPQH

V gene: TRBV15
J gene: TRBJ2-1
clone size: -
CDR3 protein: ATSRVPGERTLDEQF

V gene: TRBV30
J gene: TRBJ1-2
clone size: -
CDR3 protein: AWSVAGAGDFYGYT

V gene: TRBV4-2
J gene: TRBJ2-1
clone size: -
CDR3 protein: ASSHMGGWDEQF

V gene: TRBV4-1
J gene: TRBJ2-3
clone size: -
CDR3 protein: ASSLVAGGESTDTQY

V gene: TRBV7-2
J gene: TRBJ2-1
clone size: -
CDR3 protein: ASSLLSRGGNEQF

V gene: TRBV7-9
J gene: TRBJ1-2
clone size: -
CDR3 protein: ASSDDRTTYGYT

V gene: TRBV19
J gene: TRBJ1-2
clone size: -
CDR3 protein: ASSMVGQGNYGYT

V gene: TRBV7-6
J gene: TRBJ2-3
clone size: few
CDR3 protein: ASSFADTQY

V gene: TRBV6-5
J gene: TRBJ2-1
clone size: once
CDR3 protein: ASSYSSGTYEQF

V gene: TRBV6-5
J gene: TRBJ1-2
clone size: -
CDR3 protein: ASSYPTGRYGYT

V gene: TRBV6-6
J gene: TRBJ2-7
clone size: -
CDR3 protein: ASSSRTYEQY

V gene: TRBV19
J gene: TRBJ2-7
clone size: -
CDR3 protein: ASSIDSFLAYEQY

V gene: TRBV7-6
J gene: TRBJ2-2
clone size: once
CDR3 protein: ASSLLYPYSGPTVPGELF

V gene: TRBV7-9
J gene: TRBJ1-3
clone size: -
CDR3 protein: ASSPTGSGNTIY

V gene: TRBV11-1
J gene: TRBJ2-1
clone size: -
CDR3 protein: ASSAHRDLQF

V gene: TRBV25-1
J gene: TRBJ1-2
clone size: -
CDR3 protein: ASSEQGNRLYGYT

V gene: TRBV28
J gene: TRBJ2-3
clone size: -
CDR3 protein: ASRTRLAGPRDTQY

V gene: TRBV27
J gene: TRBJ2-7
clone size: -
CDR3 protein: ASSSSTSGASYEQY

V gene: TRBV13
J gene: TRBJ2-3
clone size: -
CDR3 protein: ASSLGLGGATTDTQY

V gene: TRBV5-6
J gene: TRBJ2-1
clone size: -
CDR3 protein: ASSLGLAGYEQF

V gene: TRBV30
J gene: TRBJ1-3
clone size: -
CDR3 protein: AWSVLGQGYSGNTIY

V gene: TRBV5-4
J gene: TRBJ2-7
clone size: -
CDR3 protein: ASTRGDQRAEQY

V gene: TRBV11-3
J gene: TRBJ1-3
clone size: -
CDR3 protein: ASSPRTGSFSGNTIY

V gene: TRBV12-5
J gene: TRBJ1-1
clone size: -
CDR3 protein: ASGPDSEAF

V gene: TRBV30
J gene: TRBJ1-2
clone size: -
CDR3 protein: AWMGYTGNGYT

V gene: TRBV5-6
J gene: TRBJ2-5
clone size: -
CDR3 protein: ASSPGLAGVVQETQY

V gene: TRBV19
J gene: -
clone size: -
CDR3 protein: ASSIIFGGTDEQY

V gene: TRBV6-5
J gene: TRBJ1-1
clone size: -
CDR3 protein: ASSYGRGVNTEAF

V gene: TRBV9
J gene: TRBJ1-5
clone size: -
CDR3 protein: ASSAGTGNQPQH

V gene: TRBV2
J gene: TRBJ2-3
clone size: -
CDR3 protein: ASRVAGRMGDTQY

V gene: TRBV11-3
J gene: TRBJ2-7
clone size: -
CDR3 protein: ASSLGSSYEQY

V gene: TRBV27
J gene: TRBJ2-7
clone size: -
CDR3 protein: ASSLRGALRGSYYEQY

V gene: TRBV4-1
J gene: TRBJ1-2
clone size: -
CDR3 protein: ASSQAGRKNYGYT

V gene: TRBV25-1
J gene: TRBJ1-5
clone size: once
CDR3 protein: ASPDPSNQPQH

V gene: TRBV14
J gene: TRBJ2-7
clone size: -
CDR3 protein: ASSQAVISYEQY